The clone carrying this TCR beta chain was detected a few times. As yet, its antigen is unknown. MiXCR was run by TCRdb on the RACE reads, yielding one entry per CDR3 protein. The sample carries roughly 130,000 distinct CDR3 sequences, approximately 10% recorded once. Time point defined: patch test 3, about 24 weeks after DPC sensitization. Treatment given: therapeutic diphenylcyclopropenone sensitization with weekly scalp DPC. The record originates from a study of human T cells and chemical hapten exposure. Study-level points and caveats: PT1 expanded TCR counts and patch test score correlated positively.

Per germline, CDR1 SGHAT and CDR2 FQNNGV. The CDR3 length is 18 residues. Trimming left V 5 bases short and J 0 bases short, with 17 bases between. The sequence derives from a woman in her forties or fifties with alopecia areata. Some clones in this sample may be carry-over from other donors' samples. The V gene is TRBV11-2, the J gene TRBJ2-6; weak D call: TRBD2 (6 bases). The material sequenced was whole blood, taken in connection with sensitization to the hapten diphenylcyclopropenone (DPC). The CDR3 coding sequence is TGTGCCAGCAGCCCCTCGGGGGTTCCCATCTCTGGGGCCAACGTCCTGACTTTC. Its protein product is CASSPSGVPISGANVLTF.